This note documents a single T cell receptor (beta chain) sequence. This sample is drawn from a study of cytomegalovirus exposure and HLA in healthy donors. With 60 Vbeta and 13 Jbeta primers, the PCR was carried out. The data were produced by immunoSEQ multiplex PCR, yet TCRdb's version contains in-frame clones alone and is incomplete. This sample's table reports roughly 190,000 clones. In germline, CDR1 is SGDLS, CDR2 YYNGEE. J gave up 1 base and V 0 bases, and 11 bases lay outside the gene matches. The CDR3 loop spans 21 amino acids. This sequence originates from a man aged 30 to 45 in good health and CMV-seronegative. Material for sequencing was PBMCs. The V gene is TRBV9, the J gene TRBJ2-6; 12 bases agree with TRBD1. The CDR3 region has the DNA TGTGCCAGCAGCGTAGAGAGGAGCCGGGACAGGGGGCGATCTGGGGCCAACGTCCTGACTTTC. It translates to CASSVERSRDRGRSGANVLTF.